The 14 T cell receptor beta chains in this list originate from one sample, sequenced in a study of blood T cell repertoires in COVID-19. Libraries were prepared by immunoSEQ multiplex PCR; TCRdb keeps only in-frame clonotypes and omits some of them. The sample yields a few hundred thousand clones, just over 90% seen once. Input material: PBMCs or T cells enriched from blood (not recorded which). The receptors originated from a woman in her thirties or forties who had been exposed to COVID-19.

The chain links TRBV24-1 to TRBJ2-5, with D possibly TRBD1 on 6 matching bases. Trimming pared 5 bases from V and 2 bases from J, leaving 14 bases between. CDR1 is KGHDR, CDR2 SFDVKD, per germline. This CDR3 is 15 amino acids long. The CDR3 sequence is CATSATGHKQETQYF. CDR3 coding DNA: TGTGCCACCAGTGCGACAGGCCATAAACAAGAGACCCAGTACTTC.

This chain connects TRBV9 to TRBJ1-6; 11 positions agree with TRBD1. Per the germline V gene, CDR1 is SGDLS and CDR2 is YYNGEE. J gave up 9 bases and V 3 bases, and 5 bases lay outside the gene matches. The length of the CDR3 is 15 residues. The CDR3: CASSASGTGGSPLHF. CDR3 nucleotides: TGTGCCAGCAGCGCTTCCGGGACAGGGGGTTCACCCCTCCACTTT.

This clone was seen more than once but under ten times. The chain joins TRBV25-1 to TRBJ2-3; D perhaps matches TRBD2 (6 bases). Between the trimmed V and J ends, which lost 4 bases and 0 bases, there was a span of 14 bases. Germline V gives CDR1 MGHDK, CDR2 SYGVNS. The CDR3 covers 16 residues. CDR3 loop: CASSGRDGASTDTQYF. Written as DNA, the CDR3 is TGTGCCAGCAGTGGGCGGGACGGTGCTAGCACAGATACGCAGTATTTT.

Note on this clone: This CDR3 is also generated by other DNA sequences in the sample. This chain links TRBV30 with TRBJ2-2; 8 bases are a match to TRBD1. The CDR3 length is 12 residues. Looked up from germline, CDR1 is GTSNPN and CDR2 is SVGIG (reference sequence). V was pared by 4 bases and J by 5 bases, with 0 bases of the junction left unmatched. CDR3 sequence reads: CAWNRGTGELFF. The CDR3 nucleotides are TGTGCCTGGAACAGGGGGACCGGGGAGCTGTTTTTT.

The gene calls are TRBV18 and TRBJ1-1, with unresolved D. CDR3 size: 14 residues. Between the trimmed V and J ends, which lost 2 bases and 6 bases, there was a span of 13 bases. CDR1 is KGHSH and CDR2 is LQKENI in the germline V gene. The CDR3 region has the DNA TGTGCCAGCTCACCATCCGGAGGGATCGCTGAAGCTTTCTTT. Residues: CASSPSGGIAEAFF.

The gene calls are TRBV18 and TRBJ1-6; TRBD1 is a possible D gene (6 bases). Germline CDR1 and CDR2: KGHSH and LQKENI. This CDR3 has 15 residues. Trimming took off 2 bases at V and 6 bases at J, with 11 bases between the two ends. The CDR3 region is CASSPRQALNSPLHF. The CDR3 DNA sequence: TGTGCCAGCTCACCAAGACAGGCACTTAATTCACCCCTCCACTTT.

The chain recombines TRBV6-5 with TRBJ1-5, with TRBD1 matching over 8 bases. CDR1 MNHEY and CDR2 SVGAGI come from the germline V gene. The CDR3 spans 15 residues. Germline trimming cut 2 bases from V and 3 bases from J; bases unmatched to any gene: 3. The CDR3 DNA reads TGTGCCAGCAGTTACGGACAGGGCTCCAATCAGCCCCAGCATTTT. It specifies CASSYGQGSNQPQHF.

This clone appeared a single time. This chain joins TRBV7-8 and TRBJ1-2, with D perhaps TRBD1 (6 bases). Germline values: CDR1 SGHVS, CDR2 FQNEAQ. V gave up 6 bases and J gave up 5 bases, with 13 bases separating them. This CDR3 region has 13 residues. The CDR3: CASSKDSLYGYTF. As DNA, the CDR3 is TGTGCCAGCAGTAAGGACAGCCTGTATGGCTACACCTTC.

CDR3 loop: CASKPTGPTEAFF. The DNA for the CDR3 is TGTGCCAGCAAACCGACAGGGCCCACTGAAGCTTTCTTT. The chain combines TRBV28 with TRBJ1-1; 7 nucleotides line up with TRBD1. The V segment lost 7 bases and the J segment 4 bases; nucleotides outside the gene matches: 6. This CDR3 comprises 13 residues. Germline values: CDR1 MDHEN, CDR2 SYDVKM.

This clone was detected once. The gene calls are TRBV5-1 and TRBJ2-7, with 11 nucleotides matching TRBD2. This CDR3 has 18 residues. The J segment lost 2 bases and the V segment lost 0 bases, leaving 10 bases of the junction unmatched. Germline values: CDR1 SGHRS, CDR2 YFSETQ. The CDR3, as DNA: TGCGCCAGCAGCTTGGGGAGAAAACTAGCGGGGGAGACCTACGAGCAGTACTTC. Translated: CASSLGRKLAGETYEQYF.

The chain carries TRBV27 and TRBJ2-1, with 7 nucleotides matching TRBD1. V lost 8 bases and J lost 3; bases outside the gene matches: 7. CDR1 MNHEY and CDR2 SMNVEV come from the germline V gene (reference sequence). The CDR3 has 14 amino acids. Here the CDR3 reads CASHLDRVYNEQFF. The CDR3 nucleotides read TGTGCCAGCCACCTCGACAGGGTCTACAATGAGCAGTTCTTC.

V gene TRBV5-4 combines with J gene TRBJ1-1; 9 positions match TRBD1. This CDR3 comprises 17 residues. The junction had 11 bases not matched to a gene; V was cut back by 4 bases and J by 1 base. CDR1 is SGHNT, CDR2 YYREEE, per germline (reference sequence). CDR3 sequence: CASSPGGQGGWNTEAFF. CDR3 DNA sequence: TGTGCCAGCAGCCCGGGGGGACAGGGAGGTTGGAACACTGAAGCTTTCTTT.

Notes on this clone: No DNA is shown, since the ends of the CDR3 on it are uncertain; the CDR3 is the one TCRdb lists. The chain employs TRBV21-1 and TRBJ2-2; TRBD1 was called by the table and not checked on the DNA. TRBV21-1 is tagged as a pseudogene. The CDR3 is 19 residues long, ends included. The CDR3: CASSKVGQGATVDTGELFF.

This clone is a singleton in its sample. The chain is built from TRBV15 and TRBJ2-2, with 9 bases aligning to TRBD1. The CDR3 runs 15 residues. V lost 2 bases to trimming and J lost 5 bases; unmatched junction nucleotides: 3. CDR1 and CDR2 from the germline V gene are LNHNV and YYDKDF (reference sequence). The CDR3 DNA is TGTGCCACCAGCAGATCCGGGACAGGGACCGGGGAGCTGTTTTTT. This gives the protein CATSRSGTGTGELFF.